The rows below give T cell receptor beta chains drawn from one sample of a study of shared clonotypes between healthy human individuals. This table comes from immunoSEQ multiplex PCR, and its TCRdb copy is limited to in-frame clones, with some not included. The profile covers more than 2 million clones, with 85% to 95% appearing a single time and 0.1% to 0.15% taken by the ten largest. The material sequenced was naive CD4+ T cells sorted from blood. The receptors derive from a man aged 18 to 29 in good health. Each CDR3 is given with its conserved first and last residue. Fields, in order: V gene, clone size, J gene, D gene, CDR3 DNA, CDR3 protein. D genes are given only for firm matches. Only some rows state a clone size, as once, few, many or a class for expanded clones.

TRBV14	.	TRBJ2-4	.	TGTGCCAGCAGCCAAGGGTCCGCCGGGAACATTCAGTACTTC	CASSQGSAGNIQYF
TRBV10-2	.	TRBJ2-7	.	TGCGCCAGCAGTGAGATGTCTGGGCAGTACTTC	CASSEMSGQYF
TRBV6-1	.	TRBJ2-6	.	TGTGCCAGCAGTGTGAGGGACTTTGTTCTCGTCGATGGGGCCAACGTCCTGACTTTC	CASSVRDFVLVDGANVLTF
TRBV18	.	TRBJ1-1	.	TGTGCCAGCTCACCGGGGGCCAACACTGAAGCTTTCTTT	CASSPGANTEAFF
TRBV7-9	once	TRBJ2-5	TRBD2	TGTGCCAGCAGCTTATCTCTAGCGGGATCCTGGCGAGAGACCCAGTACTTC	CASSLSLAGSWRETQYF
TRBV5-1	.	TRBJ2-7	.	TGCGCCAGCAAGCCGGAGCCCTCCTACGAGCAGTACTTC	CASKPEPSYEQYF
TRBV5-1	.	TRBJ1-4	TRBD1	TGCGCCAGCACACCGGGACAGGGGAATGAAAAACTGTTTTTT	CASTPGQGNEKLFF
TRBV29-1	many	TRBJ2-5	.	TGCAGCGTAGCCGCGGGACGCCCCGTCCAAGAGACCCAGTACTTC	CSVAAGRPVQETQYF
TRBV28	.	TRBJ1-2	TRBD1	TGTGCCAGCAGCCAACCGGGACAGGGAGTAGTTGTTAACTATGGCTACACCTTC	CASSQPGQGVVVNYGYTF
TRBV27	few	TRBJ2-7	.	TGTGCCAGCAGTCCGCGGACAAACCTCTACGAGCAGTACTTC	CASSPRTNLYEQYF
TRBV19	.	TRBJ1-2	.	TGTGCCAGTAGCCCCTCCGCCGACAGGACCCATAACTATGGCTACACCTTC	CASSPSADRTHNYGYTF
TRBV7-6	.	TRBJ2-7	.	TGTGCCAGCAGCTTAGAAAGATTCTACGAGCAGTACTTC	CASSLERFYEQYF
TRBV4-3	.	TRBJ1-6	.	TGCGCCAGCAGCCCCCCAGGTGCGGTTTCACCCCTCCACTTT	CASSPPGAVSPLHF
TRBV27	.	TRBJ2-3	TRBD2	TGTGCCAGCAGTTTTCTAGCGGGAGGCTTTGCAGATACGCAGTATTTT	CASSFLAGGFADTQYF
TRBV4-1	.	TRBJ2-5	.	TGCGCCAGCAGCCAAGTATTTGCGGGGGCGCCCCAAGAGACCCAGTACTTC	CASSQVFAGAPQETQYF
TRBV7-9	.	TRBJ2-3	TRBD2	TGTGCCAGCAGCTACCAGGGCGGGGGGGCCATTCCAGATACGCAGTATTTT	CASSYQGGGAIPDTQYF
TRBV11-2	.	TRBJ2-5	TRBD2	TGTGCCAGCAGCTTTACTAGCGGGGGACAAGAGACCCAGTACTTC	CASSFTSGGQETQYF
TRBV4-2	.	TRBJ1-4	.	TGTGCCAGCAGCCAAACTGGGATTGGAGCAACTAATGAAAAACTGTTTTTT	CASSQTGIGATNEKLFF
TRBV2	.	TRBJ1-4	.	TGTGCCAGCAGCCTCCGAGGGACGTCTGAAAAACTGTTTTTT	CASSLRGTSEKLFF
TRBV7-2	.	TRBJ2-5	.	TGTGCCAGCAGCTTATTTGAGAAGGAGACCCAGTACTTC	CASSLFEKETQYF
TRBV10-2	.	TRBJ1-2	TRBD1	TGCGCCAGCAGCCTGGGACAGAACTATGGCTACACCTTC	CASSLGQNYGYTF
TRBV9	.	TRBJ1-2	.	TGTGCCAGCAGCGTAGTCTCAGCGACTAGCGGCTACACCTTC	CASSVVSATSGYTF
TRBV30	.	TRBJ1-1	.	TGTGCCTGGAGTGTTGCTAGTGGGACTGAAGCTTTCTTT	CAWSVASGTEAFF
TRBV2	.	TRBJ2-5	.	TGTGCCAGCACTAGAATGTCACTGATCCAAGAGACCCAGTACTTC	CASTRMSLIQETQYF
TRBV29-1	once	TRBJ2-1	.	TGCAGCGTTGCAGTTTGGGGAAATCTCTACAATGAGCAGTTCTTC	CSVAVWGNLYNEQFF
TRBV29-1	.	TRBJ2-2	TRBD1	TGCAGCGTTGGGTCGGACAGGGAAGCCGGGGAGCTGTTTTTT	CSVGSDREAGELFF
TRBV9	.	TRBJ1-6	.	TGTGCCAGCAGCACGGGAGACTCCTATAATTCACCCCTCCACTTT	CASSTGDSYNSPLHF
TRBV10-3	.	TRBJ1-3	.	TGTGCCATCAGTGACCGGACAGCCTCTGGAAACACCATATATTTT	CAISDRTASGNTIYF
TRBV2	.	TRBJ1-3	.	TGTGCCAGCACCGGAAATCGAGGTCGGACAGTAGGAAACACCATATATTTT	CASTGNRGRTVGNTIYF
TRBV7-9	.	TRBJ2-5	.	TGTGCCAGCAGCTCGACGGGAGCGGAGACCCAGTACTTC	CASSSTGAETQYF
TRBV7-2	.	TRBJ1-3	.	TGTGCCAGCAGCTTAGGCTCTCCTACCCGGAACACCATATATTTT	CASSLGSPTRNTIYF
TRBV5-1	.	TRBJ2-1	TRBD2	TGCGCCAGCAGTCTTGGGACTAGCGGGAGTAGAGTGCAGTTCTTC	CASSLGTSGSRVQFF
TRBV11-2	.	TRBJ2-7	.	TGTGCCAGCAGCCTCAGAGATAGGGTCCCCTCCTACGAGCAGTACTTC	CASSLRDRVPSYEQYF
TRBV6-1	.	TRBJ2-2	TRBD2	TGTGCCAGCAGACCTAGCGGGGCGAACACCGGGGAGCTGTTTTTT	CASRPSGANTGELFF
TRBV28	.	TRBJ2-4	.	TGTGCCAGCAGTTTAACAGTTATAGCCAAAAACATTCAGTACTTC	CASSLTVIAKNIQYF
TRBV18	.	TRBJ2-7	TRBD1	TGTGCCAGCTCACCACAGGGGGCTGGGGAGCAGTACTTC	CASSPQGAGEQYF
TRBV18	once	TRBJ1-1	.	TGTGCCAGCTCACCCACACTGAACACTGAAGCTTTCTTT	CASSPTLNTEAFF
TRBV7-2	once	TRBJ1-5	.	TGTGCCAGCAGCTTAGCGGGAGGGAATAATCAGCCCCAGCATTTT	CASSLAGGNNQPQHF
TRBV28	.	TRBJ1-3	.	TGTGCCAGCAGTGGAGGGTTTGGAAACACCATATATTTT	CASSGGFGNTIYF
TRBV7-2	.	TRBJ1-5	.	TGTGCCAGCAGCCCCAGGGCGGGAGCGGGTCAGCCCCAGCATTTT	CASSPRAGAGQPQHF
TRBV7-3	.	TRBJ2-2	.	TGTGCCAGCAGCTCCCCAAACACCGGGGAGCTGTTTTTT	CASSSPNTGELFF
TRBV30	.	TRBJ1-2	.	TGTGCCTGGAGATCGTCACCTCAACTTGGCTACACCTTC	CAWRSSPQLGYTF
TRBV28	.	TRBJ2-3	TRBD2	TGTGCCAGCAGTACTAGCGGGGGGAATTTCGCAGATACGCAGTATTTT	CASSTSGGNFADTQYF
TRBV5-1	once	TRBJ1-1	.	TGCGCCAGCAGCTTTGGGGAAGGCCCTGAAGCTTTCTTT	CASSFGEGPEAFF
TRBV7-2	.	TRBJ2-1	TRBD2	TGTGCCAGCAGCTTACCGGGAGGTTCCTACAATGAGCAGTTCTTC	CASSLPGGSYNEQFF
TRBV4-1	.	TRBJ1-5	.	TGCGCCAGCAGCCAAATCTTGGTCCAGCCCCAGCATTTT	CASSQILVQPQHF
TRBV5-1	.	TRBJ2-7	TRBD1	TGCGCCAGCAGCCCCCCGGACAGGGCCTACGAGCAGTACTTC	CASSPPDRAYEQYF
TRBV19	.	TRBJ1-6	.	TGTGCCAGTACCCTAAACGGGGGTTCACCCCTCCACTTT	CASTLNGGSPLHF
TRBV5-1	.	TRBJ1-4	TRBD1	TGCGCCAGCAGCGGGACAGGGTCTCAACCGGGTGAAAAACTGTTTTTT	CASSGTGSQPGEKLFF
TRBV15	.	TRBJ2-3	.	TGTGCCACCAGCGTTCAGCCGGGACTTAGAGATACGCAGTATTTT	CATSVQPGLRDTQYF
TRBV18	.	TRBJ1-4	.	TGTGCCAGCTCACCAAGGTTTGGGGCAACTAATGAAAAACTGTTTTTT	CASSPRFGATNEKLFF
TRBV9	once	TRBJ2-6	.	TGTGCCAGCAGCCTGGGAACAAGGGACGGGGCCAACGTCCTGACTTTC	CASSLGTRDGANVLTF
TRBV6-1	.	TRBJ1-1	TRBD1	TGTGCCAGCAGTGAACAGGGGGACACTGAAGCTTTCTTT	CASSEQGDTEAFF
TRBV30	.	TRBJ1-2	.	TGTGCCTGGAGAAAAGGGATTGGCTATGGCTACACCTTC	CAWRKGIGYGYTF
TRBV6-1	.	TRBJ2-1	.	TGTGCCAGCAGTGAAACTAGCAATGAGCAGTTCTTC	CASSETSNEQFF
TRBV27	.	TRBJ2-7	.	TGTGCCAGCAGTTTAGCGAGCTCCTACGAGCAGTACTTC	CASSLASSYEQYF